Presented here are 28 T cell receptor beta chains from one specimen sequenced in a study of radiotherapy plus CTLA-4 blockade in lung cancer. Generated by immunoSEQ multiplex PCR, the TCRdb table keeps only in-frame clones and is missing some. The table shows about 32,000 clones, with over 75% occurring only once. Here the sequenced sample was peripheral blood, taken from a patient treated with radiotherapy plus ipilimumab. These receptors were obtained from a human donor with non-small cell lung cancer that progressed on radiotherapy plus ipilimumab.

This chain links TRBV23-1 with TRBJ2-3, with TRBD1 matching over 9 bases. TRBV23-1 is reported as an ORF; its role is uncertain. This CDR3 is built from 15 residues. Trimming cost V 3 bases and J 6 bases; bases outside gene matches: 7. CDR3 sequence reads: CASSHHRGRGDTQYF. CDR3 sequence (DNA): TGCGCCAGCAGTCACCACAGGGGGCGTGGCGATACGCAGTATTTT.

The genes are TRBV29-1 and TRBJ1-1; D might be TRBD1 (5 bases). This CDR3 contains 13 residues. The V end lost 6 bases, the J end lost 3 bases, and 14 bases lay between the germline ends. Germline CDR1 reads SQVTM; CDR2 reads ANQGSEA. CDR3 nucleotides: TGCAGCGTCCCTCAGGGTGTGGACACTGAAGCTTTCTTT. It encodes CSVPQGVDTEAFF.

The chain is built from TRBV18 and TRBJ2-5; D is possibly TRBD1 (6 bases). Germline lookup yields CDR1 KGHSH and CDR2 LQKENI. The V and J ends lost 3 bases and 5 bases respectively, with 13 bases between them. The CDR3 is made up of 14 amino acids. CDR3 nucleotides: TGTGCCAGCTCACCTCGAGAGGGGGAGGAGACCCAGTACTTC. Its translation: CASSPREGEETQYF.

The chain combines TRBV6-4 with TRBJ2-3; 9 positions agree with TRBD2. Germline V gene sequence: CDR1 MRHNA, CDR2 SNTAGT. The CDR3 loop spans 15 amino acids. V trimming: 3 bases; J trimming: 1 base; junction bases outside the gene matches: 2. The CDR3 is CASSEERGGTDTQYF. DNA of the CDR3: TGTGCCAGCAGTGAAGAGCGGGGGGGCACAGATACGCAGTATTTT.

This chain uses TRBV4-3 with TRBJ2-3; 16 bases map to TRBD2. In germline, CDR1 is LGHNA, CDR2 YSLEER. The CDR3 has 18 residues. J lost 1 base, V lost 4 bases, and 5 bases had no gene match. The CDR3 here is CASSRGTSGGAGTDTQYF. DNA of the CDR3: TGCGCCAGCAGCCGCGGGACTAGCGGGGGGGCCGGCACAGATACGCAGTATTTT.

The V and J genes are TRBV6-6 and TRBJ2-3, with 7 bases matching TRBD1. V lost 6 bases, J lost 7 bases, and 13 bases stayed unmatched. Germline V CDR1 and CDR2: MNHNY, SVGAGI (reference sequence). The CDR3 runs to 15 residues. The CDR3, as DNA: TGTGCCAGCAGCTCCCTTGAGGGGGCTCGCTATACGCAGTATTTT. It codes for CASSSLEGARYTQYF.

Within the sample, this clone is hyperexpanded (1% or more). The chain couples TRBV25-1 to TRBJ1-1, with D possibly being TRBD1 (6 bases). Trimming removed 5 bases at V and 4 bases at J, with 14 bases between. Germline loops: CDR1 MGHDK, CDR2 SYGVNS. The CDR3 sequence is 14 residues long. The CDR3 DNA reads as TGTGCCAGCAGTTTTCACAGGGCGGGCACTGAAGCTTTCTTT. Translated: CASSFHRAGTEAFF.

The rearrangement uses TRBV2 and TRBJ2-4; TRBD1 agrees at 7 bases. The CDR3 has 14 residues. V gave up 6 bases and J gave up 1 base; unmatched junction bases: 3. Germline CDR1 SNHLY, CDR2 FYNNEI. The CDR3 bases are TGTGCCAGCAGGCCGGGACAGGCCAAAAACATTCAGTACTTC. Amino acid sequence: CASRPGQAKNIQYF.

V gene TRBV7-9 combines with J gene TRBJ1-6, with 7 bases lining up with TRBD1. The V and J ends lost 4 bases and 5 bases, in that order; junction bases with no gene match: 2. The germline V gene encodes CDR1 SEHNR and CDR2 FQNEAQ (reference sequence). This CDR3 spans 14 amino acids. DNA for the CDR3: TGTGCCAGCAGCTCACAGGGGAATAATTCACCCCTCCACTTT. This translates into CASSSQGNNSPLHF.

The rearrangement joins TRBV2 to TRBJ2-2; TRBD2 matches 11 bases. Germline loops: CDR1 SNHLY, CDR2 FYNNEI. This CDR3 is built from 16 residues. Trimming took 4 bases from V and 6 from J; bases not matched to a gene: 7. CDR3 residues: CASSGTSGGVSGELFF. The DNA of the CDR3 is TGTGCCAGCAGTGGAACTAGCGGGGGTGTCTCCGGGGAGCTGTTTTTT.

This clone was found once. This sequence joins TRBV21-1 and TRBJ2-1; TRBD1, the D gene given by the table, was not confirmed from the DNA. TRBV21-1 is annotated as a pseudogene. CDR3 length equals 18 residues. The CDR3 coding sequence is TGTGCCAGCAGCAAAGTACGGACACCCTCCAGAGCCTACAATGAGCAGTTCTTC. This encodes CASSKVRTPSRAYNEQFF.

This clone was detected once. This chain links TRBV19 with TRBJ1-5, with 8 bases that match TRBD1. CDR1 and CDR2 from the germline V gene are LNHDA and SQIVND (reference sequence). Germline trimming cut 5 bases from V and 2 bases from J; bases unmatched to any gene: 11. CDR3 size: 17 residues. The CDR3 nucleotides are TGTGCCAGTAGTTCCACCCCAGACAGGGGCGGCAATCAGCCCCAGCATTTT. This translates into CASSSTPDRGGNQPQHF.

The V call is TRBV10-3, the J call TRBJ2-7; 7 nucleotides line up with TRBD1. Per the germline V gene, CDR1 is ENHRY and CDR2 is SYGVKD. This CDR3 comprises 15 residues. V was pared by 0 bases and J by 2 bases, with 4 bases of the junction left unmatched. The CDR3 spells CAISESGQLPYEQYF. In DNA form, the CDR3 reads TGTGCCATCAGTGAGTCGGGACAGCTCCCCTACGAGCAGTACTTC.

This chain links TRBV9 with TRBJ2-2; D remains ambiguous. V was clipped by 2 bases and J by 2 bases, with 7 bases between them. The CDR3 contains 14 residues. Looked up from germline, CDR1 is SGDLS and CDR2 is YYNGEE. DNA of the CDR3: TGTGCCAGCAGCGTTACTCAAAACACCGGGGAGCTGTTTTTT. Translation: CASSVTQNTGELFF.

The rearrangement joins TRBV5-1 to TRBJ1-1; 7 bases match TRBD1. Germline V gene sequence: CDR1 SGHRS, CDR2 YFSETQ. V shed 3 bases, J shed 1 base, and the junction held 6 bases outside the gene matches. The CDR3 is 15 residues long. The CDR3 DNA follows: TGCGCCAGCAGCTACCAGACAGGGCCGAACACTGAAGCTTTCTTT. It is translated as CASSYQTGPNTEAFF.

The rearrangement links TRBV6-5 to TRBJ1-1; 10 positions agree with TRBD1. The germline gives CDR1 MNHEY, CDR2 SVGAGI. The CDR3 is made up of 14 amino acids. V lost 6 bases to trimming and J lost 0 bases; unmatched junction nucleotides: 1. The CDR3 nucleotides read TGTGCCAGCAGGACAGGGGGCTTGAACACTGAAGCTTTCTTT. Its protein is CASRTGGLNTEAFF.

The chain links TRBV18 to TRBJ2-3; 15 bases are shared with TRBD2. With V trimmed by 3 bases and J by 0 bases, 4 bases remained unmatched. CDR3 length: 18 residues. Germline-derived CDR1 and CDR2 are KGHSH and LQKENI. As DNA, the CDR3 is TGTGCCAGCTCACCTAGGACTAGCGGGGGGGCTAGCACAGATACGCAGTATTTT. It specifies CASSPRTSGGASTDTQYF.

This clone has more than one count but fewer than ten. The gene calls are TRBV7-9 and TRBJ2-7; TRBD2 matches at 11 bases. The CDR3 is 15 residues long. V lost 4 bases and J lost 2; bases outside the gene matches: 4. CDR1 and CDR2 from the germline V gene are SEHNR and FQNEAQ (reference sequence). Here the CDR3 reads CASSSVTSGAYEQYF. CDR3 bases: TGTGCCAGCAGCTCAGTGACTAGCGGGGCCTACGAGCAGTACTTC.

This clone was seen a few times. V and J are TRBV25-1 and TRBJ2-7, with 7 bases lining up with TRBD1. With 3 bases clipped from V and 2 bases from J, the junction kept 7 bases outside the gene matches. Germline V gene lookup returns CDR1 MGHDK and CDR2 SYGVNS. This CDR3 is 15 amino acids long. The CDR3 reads CASSEGNRGTYEQYF. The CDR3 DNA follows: TGTGCCAGCAGTGAGGGGAACAGGGGAACCTACGAGCAGTACTTC.

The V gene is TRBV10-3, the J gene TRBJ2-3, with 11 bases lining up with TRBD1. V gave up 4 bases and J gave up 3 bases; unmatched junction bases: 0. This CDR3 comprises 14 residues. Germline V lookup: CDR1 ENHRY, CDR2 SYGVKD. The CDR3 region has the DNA TGTGCCATCAGTGGGGACAGGGGGACAGATACGCAGTATTTT. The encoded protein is CAISGDRGTDTQYF.

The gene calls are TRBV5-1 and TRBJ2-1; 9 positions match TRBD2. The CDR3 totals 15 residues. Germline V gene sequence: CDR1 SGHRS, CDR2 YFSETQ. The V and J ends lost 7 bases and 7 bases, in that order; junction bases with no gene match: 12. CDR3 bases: TGCGCCAGCTCTGGGGGGGGCGGGGGGGGGAATGAGCAGTTCTTC. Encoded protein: CASSGGGGGGNEQFF. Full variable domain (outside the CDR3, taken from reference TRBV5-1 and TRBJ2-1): KAGVTQTPRYLIKTRGQQVTLSCSPISGHRSVSWYQQTPGQGLQFLFEYFSETQRNKGNFPGRFSGRQFSNSRSEMNVSTLELGDSALYLCASSGGGGGGNEQFFGPGTRLTVL.

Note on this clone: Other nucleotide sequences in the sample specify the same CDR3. The CDR3, as DNA: TGCGCCAGCAGCTTGAATCTAGCGGGGGGTACAGATACGCAGTATTTT. Protein product: CASSLNLAGGTDTQYF. The J gene is TRBJ2-3, the V gene TRBV5-1, with 11 positions matching TRBD2. Germline V gives CDR1 SGHRS, CDR2 YFSETQ. The CDR3 is made up of 16 amino acids. Unmatched junction bases numbered 4, after V lost 1 base and J lost 3 bases.

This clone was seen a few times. CDR3: CASSIGPEASTDTQYF. CDR3 sequence (DNA): TGTGCCAGTAGTATAGGCCCCGAAGCTAGCACAGATACGCAGTATTTT. V gene TRBV19 combines with J gene TRBJ2-3; D ambiguous. The germline V and J ends were trimmed by 1 base and 0 bases, with 11 bases remaining between them. Germline assignment: CDR1 LNHDA and CDR2 SQIVND (reference sequence). The CDR3 spans 16 residues.

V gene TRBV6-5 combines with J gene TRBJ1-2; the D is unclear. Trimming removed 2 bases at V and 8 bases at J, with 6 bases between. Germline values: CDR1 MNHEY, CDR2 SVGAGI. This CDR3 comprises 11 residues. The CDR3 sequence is CASSYGRGYTF. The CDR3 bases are TGTGCCAGCAGTTACGGGCGCGGCTACACCTTC.

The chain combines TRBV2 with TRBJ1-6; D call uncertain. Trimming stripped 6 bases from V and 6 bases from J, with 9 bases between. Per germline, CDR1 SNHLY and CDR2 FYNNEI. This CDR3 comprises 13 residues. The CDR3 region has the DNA TGTGCCAGCAGGGGCCAACTTAATTCACCCCTCCACTTT. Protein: CASRGQLNSPLHF. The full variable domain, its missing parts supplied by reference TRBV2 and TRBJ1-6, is EPEVTQTPSHQVTQMGQEVILRCVPISNHLYFYWYRQILGQKVEFLVSFYNNEISEKSEIFDDQFSVERPDGSNFTLKIRSTKLEDSAMYFCASRGQLNSPLHFGNGTRLTVT.

The CDR3 region has the DNA TGTGCCAGCAGTTACGAGAGGGATTCACCCCTCCACTTT. It yields the protein CASSYERDSPLHF. The chain couples TRBV6-5 to TRBJ1-6; D remains ambiguous. Germline-derived CDR1 and CDR2 are MNHEY and SVGAGI. The V end lost 2 bases, the J end lost 8 bases, and 7 bases lay between the germline ends. This CDR3 region has 13 residues.

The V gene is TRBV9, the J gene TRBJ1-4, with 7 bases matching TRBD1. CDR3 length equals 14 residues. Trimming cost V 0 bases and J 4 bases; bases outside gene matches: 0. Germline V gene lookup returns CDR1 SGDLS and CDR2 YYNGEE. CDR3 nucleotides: TGTGCCAGCAGCGTAGGGGACAGTAATGAAAAACTGTTTTTT. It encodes CASSVGDSNEKLFF.

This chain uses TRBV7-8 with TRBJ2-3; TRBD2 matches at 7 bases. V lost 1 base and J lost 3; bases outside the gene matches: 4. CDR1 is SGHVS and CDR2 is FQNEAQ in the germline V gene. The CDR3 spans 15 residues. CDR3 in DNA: TGTGCCAGCAGCTTAGGACTAGCAGGGACAGATACGCAGTATTTT. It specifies CASSLGLAGTDTQYF.